This T cell receptor (beta chain) was recorded in a study of blood T cell repertoires in COVID-19. Study-level information: Acute and convalescent COVID-19 samples came from the United States, Italy and Spain. The analysed material was cDNA or gDNA that came from T cells, B-cell-depleted T cells, or PBMCs.

Study members were between 18 and 89 years old and lived in approximately 25 US regions. This clone was seen a single time. V lost 4 bases and J 4 bases, leaving 5 bases between the germline ends. This CDR3 is 11 amino acids long. Germline-derived CDR1 and CDR2 are SGHRS and YFSETQ. Authors' data handling: Estimates of nucleated cell counts were drawn from the amplification of reference gene primers. Here immunoSEQ multiplex PCR was the method, and the copy in TCRdb shows in-frame clones only, minus some. V and J calls and clone size are copied from that table; D and trimming were computed from the DNA. The table has approximately 240,000 clones, just over 90% seen once.

The V call is TRBV5-1, the J call TRBJ1-1; D gene uncertain. Source material: PBMCs or T cells enriched from blood (not recorded which). The receptor's source is a woman aged 18-29 years who had recovered from COVID-19. The CDR3 DNA is TGCGCCAGCAGCCGAGCCACTGAAGCTTTCTTT. Translating it yields CASSRATEAFF.